This T cell receptor (beta chain) originates from a study of T cell repertoires in cytomegalovirus infection. At the level of the study: Public TCR beta signatures provided an indication of both CMV infection and a matching HLA type.

In TCRdb, the reads were re-called with MiXCR into one record per CDR3 protein. Of roughly 570,000 distinct CDR3 sequences listed, around two fifths are singletons. With respect to this clonotype: Its antigen is as yet unknown.

This CDR3 is 15 amino acids long. Germline lookup yields CDR1 SGDLS and CDR2 YYNGEE. V was shortened by 4 bases and J by 5 bases, with 18 bases between the two germline ends. Study conclusions and caveats: Cumulative frequency of public TCR beta families picked out carriers of CMV plus the relevant HLA.

The V gene is TRBV9, the J gene TRBJ1-1; D gene uncertain. The origin of this receptor is a human donor in good health (CMV status not recorded). Some clones in this sample may be carry-over from other donors' samples. The sequences come from cultured PBMCs, collected from culture after CMV antigen stimulation. The DNA for the CDR3 is TGTGCCAGCAGCTTTCTACCGGACGGGCGAACTGAAGCTTTCTTT. This gives the protein CASSFLPDGRTEAFF.